The present T cell receptor beta chain was sequenced within a study of blood T cell repertoires in COVID-19. Looking at the study overall: Some COVID-19 samples were acute and others convalescent; all came from the United States, Italy and Spain. Sample material is recorded as cDNA or gDNA derived from T cells, B-cell-depleted T cells, or PBMCs.

Original handling: The authors estimated nucleated cell counts from reference gene primer amplification. Here immunoSEQ multiplex PCR was the method, and the copy in TCRdb shows in-frame clones only, minus some. V and J calls and clone size follow that table, whereas D and trimming were derived from the DNA. The sample yields 90,000 to 130,000 clones, 76% seen once. The V end lost 0 bases, the J end lost 8 bases, and 9 bases lay between the germline ends. CDR3 size: 13 residues. This clonotype was obtained from a woman aged 80 or over with acute or convalescent COVID-19. The source material was peripheral blood. The rearrangement links TRBV5-3 to TRBJ2-1; the D gene is possibly TRBD2 (6 bases). TRBV5-3 is sorted into the ORF group, with uncertain function. The CDR3 loop reads CARSLVGGDEQFF. In DNA form, the CDR3 reads TGTGCCAGAAGCTTGGTGGGCGGGGATGAGCAGTTCTTC.